Only a few counts were recorded for the clone carrying this TCR beta chain. Its antigen is currently unknown. The record originates from a study of blood T cells in healthy people across ages. Study results and caveats: Significant beta diversity loss was already apparent by age around 36, declining roughly linearly. Donor CMV status was unknown, possibly confounding expanded clonotype changes.

V dropped 3 bases and J dropped 1 base, with 9 bases sitting between them. The CDR3 extends over 14 amino acids. Germline CDR1 reads SGHTA; CDR2 reads FQGNSA. The use of a sample-barcoded 5' primer and a J-beta primer mix characterized a second PCR of roughly 6 to 11 cycles. TCRdb re-derived calls from the 5' RACE reads in MiXCR, one entry per CDR3 protein. The data show hundreds of thousands of distinct CDR3 sequences, about a fifth seen once. This TCR came from a man in his 70s in good health. This chain connects TRBV7-2 to TRBJ2-5; D uncertain. The sample was blood. CDR3 amino acids: CASSFTDRQETQYF. The CDR3 coding sequence is TGTGCCAGCAGCTTCACGGACCGCCAAGAGACCCAGTACTTC.